This paragraph covers one T cell receptor beta chain sequence. Its antigen remains unknown. Sequencing was performed with immunoSEQ multiplex PCR; in TCRdb, only in-frame clones are kept and a portion is missing. The sample yields tens of thousands of clones, over 75% seen once. V dropped 8 bases and J dropped 5 bases, with 9 bases sitting between them. CDR1 MDHEN and CDR2 SYDVKM come from the germline V gene. CDR3 size: 12 residues. This entry belongs to a study of vaccination effects on CD4 cells after COVID-19. Findings and limits, study-wide: Substantial clonal contraction characterized both infection- and vaccine-induced clones late after vaccination.

CD4+ T cell isolation took place after about nine days of culture. Participants completed two doses of the BNT162b2 or mRNA-1273 vaccine. Cells had half their medium changed to IL-2 medium on days 3 and 7. This receptor was obtained from a human donor who received a COVID-19 vaccine. The sample consisted of CD4+ T cells from PBMCs cultured without peptide, taken after COVID-19 vaccination. The chain links TRBV28 to TRBJ1-4; D not resolved. The CDR3, as DNA: TGTGCCAGCTCCCCCAGGAATGAAAAACTGTTTTTT. Translating gives CASSPRNEKLFF.